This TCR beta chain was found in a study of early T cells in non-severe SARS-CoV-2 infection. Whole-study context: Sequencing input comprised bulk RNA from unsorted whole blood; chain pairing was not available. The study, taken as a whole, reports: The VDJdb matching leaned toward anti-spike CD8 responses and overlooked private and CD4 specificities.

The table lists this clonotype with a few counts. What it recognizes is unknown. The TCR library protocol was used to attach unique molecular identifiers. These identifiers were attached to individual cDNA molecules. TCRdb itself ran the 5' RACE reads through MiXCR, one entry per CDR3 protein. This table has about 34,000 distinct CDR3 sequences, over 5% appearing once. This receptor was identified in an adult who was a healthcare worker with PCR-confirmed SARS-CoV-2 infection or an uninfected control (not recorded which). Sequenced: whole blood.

CDR3 amino acids: CSAKDQRFGYTF. CDR3 coding DNA: TGCAGCGCAAAAGATCAACGTTTTGGCTACACCTTC. The chain combines TRBV29-1 with TRBJ1-2; D call uncertain. Per germline, CDR1 SQVTM and CDR2 ANQGSEA. The V and J ends lost 7 bases and 7 bases respectively, with 16 bases between them. The CDR3 is made up of 12 amino acids.